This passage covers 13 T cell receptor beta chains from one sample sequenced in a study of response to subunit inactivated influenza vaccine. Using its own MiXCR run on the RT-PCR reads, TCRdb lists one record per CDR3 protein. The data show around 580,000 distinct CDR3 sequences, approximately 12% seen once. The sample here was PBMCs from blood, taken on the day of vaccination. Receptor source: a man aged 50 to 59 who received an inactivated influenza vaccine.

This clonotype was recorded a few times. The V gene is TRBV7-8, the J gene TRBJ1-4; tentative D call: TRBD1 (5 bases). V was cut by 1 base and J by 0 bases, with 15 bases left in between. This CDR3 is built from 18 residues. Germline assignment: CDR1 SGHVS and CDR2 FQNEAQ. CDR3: CASSLGRLVGATNEKLFF. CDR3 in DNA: TGTGCCAGCAGCTTAGGACGTCTTGTGGGGGCAACTAATGAAAAACTGTTTTTT.

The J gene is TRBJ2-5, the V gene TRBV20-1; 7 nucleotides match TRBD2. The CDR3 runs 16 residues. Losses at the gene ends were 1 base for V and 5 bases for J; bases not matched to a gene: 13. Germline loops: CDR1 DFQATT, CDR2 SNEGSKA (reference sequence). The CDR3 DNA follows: TGCAGTGCTAGAGGCGGCGGGAGAAAGGTTTTGGAGACCCAGTACTTC. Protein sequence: CSARGGGRKVLETQYF.

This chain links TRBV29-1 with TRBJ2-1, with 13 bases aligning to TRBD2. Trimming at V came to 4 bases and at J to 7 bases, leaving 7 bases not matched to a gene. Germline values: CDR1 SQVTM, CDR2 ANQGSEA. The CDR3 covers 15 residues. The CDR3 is CSVAGTSGNPNEQFF. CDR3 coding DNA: TGCAGCGTTGCCGGGACTAGCGGGAACCCGAATGAGCAGTTCTTC.

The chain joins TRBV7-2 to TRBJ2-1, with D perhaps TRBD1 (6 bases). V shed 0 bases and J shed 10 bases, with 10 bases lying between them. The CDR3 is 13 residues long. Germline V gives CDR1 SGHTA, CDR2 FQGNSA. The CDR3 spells CASSLAQTGEQFF. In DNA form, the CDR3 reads TGTGCCAGCAGCTTAGCGCAGACAGGAGAGCAGTTCTTC. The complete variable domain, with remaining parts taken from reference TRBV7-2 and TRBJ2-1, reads GAGVSQSPSNKVTEKGKDVELRCDPISGHTALYWYRQSLGQGLEFLIYFQGNSAPDKSGLPSDRFSAERTGGSVSTLTIQRTQQEDSAVYLCASSLAQTGEQFFGPGTRLTVL.

CDR3 DNA: TGCAGTGTCCAAGGTGCGAGCCACAATGAGCAGTTCTTC. Amino acid sequence: CSVQGASHNEQFF. The chain is built from TRBV20-1 and TRBJ2-1; D remains unclear. Deletions cut 7 bases from V and 5 bases from J, with 15 bases between. The germline V gene encodes CDR1 DFQATT and CDR2 SNEGSKA (reference sequence). The CDR3 covers 13 residues.

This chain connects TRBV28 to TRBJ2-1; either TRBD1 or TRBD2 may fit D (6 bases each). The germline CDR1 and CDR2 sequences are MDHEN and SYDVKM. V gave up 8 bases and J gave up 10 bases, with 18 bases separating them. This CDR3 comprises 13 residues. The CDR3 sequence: CASGTRGNREQFF. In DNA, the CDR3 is TGTGCCAGCGGGACACGGGGGAATAGGGAGCAGTTCTTC. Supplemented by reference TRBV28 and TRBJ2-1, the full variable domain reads DVKVTQSSRYLVKRTGEKVFLECVQDMDHENMFWYRQDPGLGLRLIYFSYDVKMKEKGDIPEGYSVSREKKERFSLILESASTNQTSMYLCASGTRGNREQFFGPGTRLTVL.

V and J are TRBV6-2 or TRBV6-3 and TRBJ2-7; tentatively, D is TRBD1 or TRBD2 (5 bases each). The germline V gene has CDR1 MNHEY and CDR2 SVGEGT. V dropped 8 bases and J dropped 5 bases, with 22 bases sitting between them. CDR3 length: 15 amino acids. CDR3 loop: CASVSLQGLRDEQYF. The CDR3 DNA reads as TGTGCCAGCGTGTCCTTGCAGGGATTGAGGGACGAGCAGTACTTC.

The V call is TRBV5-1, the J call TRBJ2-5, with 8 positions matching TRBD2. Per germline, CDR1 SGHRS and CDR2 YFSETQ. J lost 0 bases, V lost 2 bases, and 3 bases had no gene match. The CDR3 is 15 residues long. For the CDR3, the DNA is TGCGCCAGCAGCTTTTCTAGCGGGTACCAAGAGACCCAGTACTTC. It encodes CASSFSSGYQETQYF.

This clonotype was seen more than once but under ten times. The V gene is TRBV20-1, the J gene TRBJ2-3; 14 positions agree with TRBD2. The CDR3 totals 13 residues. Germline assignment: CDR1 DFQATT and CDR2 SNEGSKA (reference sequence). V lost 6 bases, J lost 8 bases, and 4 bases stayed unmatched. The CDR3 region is CSAPGLAGVTQYF. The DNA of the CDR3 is TGCAGTGCACCGGGACTAGCGGGAGTTACGCAGTATTTT.

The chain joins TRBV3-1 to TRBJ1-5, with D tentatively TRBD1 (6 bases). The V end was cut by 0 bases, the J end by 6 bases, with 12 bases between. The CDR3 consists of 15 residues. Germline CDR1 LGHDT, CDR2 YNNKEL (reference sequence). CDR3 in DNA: TGTGCCAGCAGCCAAGATCTACAGGGATTTCAGCCCCAGCATTTT. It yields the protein CASSQDLQGFQPQHF.

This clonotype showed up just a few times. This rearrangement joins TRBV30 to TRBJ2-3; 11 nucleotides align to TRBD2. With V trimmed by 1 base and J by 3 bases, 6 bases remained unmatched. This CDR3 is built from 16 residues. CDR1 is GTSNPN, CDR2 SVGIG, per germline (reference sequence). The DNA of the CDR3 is TGTGCCTGGAGTGACGGAGGGACTAGCGGAACAGATACGCAGTATTTT. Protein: CAWSDGGTSGTDTQYF.

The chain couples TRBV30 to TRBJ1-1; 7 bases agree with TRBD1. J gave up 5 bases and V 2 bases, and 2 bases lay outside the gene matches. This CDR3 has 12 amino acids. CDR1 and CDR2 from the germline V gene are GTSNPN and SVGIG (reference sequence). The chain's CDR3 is CAWSPQGTEAFF. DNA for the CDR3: TGTGCCTGGAGTCCACAGGGGACTGAAGCTTTCTTT. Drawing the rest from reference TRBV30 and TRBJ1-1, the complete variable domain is SQTIHQWPATLVQPVGSPLSLECTVEGTSNPNLYWYRQAAGRGLQLLFYSVGIGQISSEVPQNLSASRPQDRQFILSSKKLLLSDSGFYLCAWSPQGTEAFFGQGTRLTVV.

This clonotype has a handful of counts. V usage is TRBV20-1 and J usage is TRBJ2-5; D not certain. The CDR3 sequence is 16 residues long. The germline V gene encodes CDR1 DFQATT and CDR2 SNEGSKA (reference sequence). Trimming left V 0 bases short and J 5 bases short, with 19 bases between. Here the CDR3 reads CSARDGESATWETQYF. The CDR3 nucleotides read TGCAGTGCTAGAGATGGTGAATCAGCGACGTGGGAGACCCAGTACTTC.